Below are 29 T cell receptor beta chains sequenced from a single sample in a study of blood T cell repertoires in COVID-19. Using immunoSEQ multiplex PCR, the repertoire was profiled, and TCRdb retains in-frame clones only, with some absent. The sample includes tens of thousands of clones, 75% to 85% seen only once; the top ten take about 48%. The sample taken for sequencing was peripheral blood. The receptor set was obtained from a man between 65 and 79 years old with acute or convalescent COVID-19.

This sequence joins TRBV14 and TRBJ1-1; tentatively, D is TRBD1 (6 bases). Germline V gene lookup returns CDR1 SGHDN and CDR2 FVKESK. V lost 3 bases and J 5 bases, leaving 10 bases between the germline ends. The CDR3 is 13 residues long. The CDR3 coding sequence is TGTGCCAGCAGCCAGGGGGCCCCGACTGAAGCTTTCTTT. Amino acids: CASSQGAPTEAFF. Supplemented by reference TRBV14 and TRBJ1-1, the full variable domain reads EAGVTQFPSHSVIEKGQTVTLRCDPISGHDNLYWYRRVMGKEIKFLLHFVKESKQDESGMPNNRFLAERTGGTYSTLKVQPAELEDSGVYFCASSQGAPTEAFFGQGTRLTVV.

The chain links TRBV6-5 to TRBJ1-1, with 7 positions matching TRBD1. Germline CDR1 is MNHEY and CDR2 is SVGAGI. The CDR3 sequence is 15 residues long. After removal of 2 bases from V and 1 base from J, the junction contained 4 bases not matched to a gene. The CDR3 reads CASSYMGQRNTEAFF. CDR3 coding DNA: TGTGCCAGCAGTTACATGGGACAGAGGAACACTGAAGCTTTCTTT.

The V and J genes are TRBV7-7 and TRBJ1-2; 10 bases match TRBD1. The CDR3 runs to 19 residues. V shed 10 bases and J 7 bases; nucleotides not matched to a gene: 27. CDR1 is SSHAT and CDR2 is FNYEAQ in the germline V gene (reference sequence). The CDR3 DNA reads TGTGCCACCCTCCATCGCGTCGGATTTATGGGGACAGGGGTCCGTGGCTACACCTTC. Translated, it gives CATLHRVGFMGTGVRGYTF.

The genes are TRBV4-3 and TRBJ2-2; possibly TRBD2 for D (6 bases). The V end was cut by 3 bases, the J end by 0 bases, with 8 bases between. Germline CDR1 reads LGHNA; CDR2 reads YSLEER. This CDR3 is 15 amino acids long. As DNA, the CDR3 is TGCGCCAGCAGCCATAGCGGAGCGAACACCGGGGAGCTGTTTTTT. This translates into CASSHSGANTGELFF.

This sequence joins TRBV30 and TRBJ2-2; D may be TRBD2 (5 bases). The CDR3 loop spans 13 amino acids. V was clipped by 2 bases and J by 1 base, with 5 bases between them. Per the germline V gene, CDR1 is GTSNPN and CDR2 is SVGIG (reference sequence). The CDR3 sequence is CAWSRGNTGELFF. For the CDR3, the DNA is TGTGCCTGGAGTCGGGGGAACACCGGGGAGCTGTTTTTT.

The chain has TRBV24-1 and TRBJ2-2; 8 bases agree with TRBD1. The CDR3 is made up of 16 amino acids. Unmatched junction bases numbered 5, after V lost 0 bases and J lost 6 bases. Looked up from germline, CDR1 is KGHDR and CDR2 is SFDVKD. CDR3 nucleotides: TGTGCCACCAGTGATTTGGGACAGGGCGGCGCCGGGGAGCTGTTTTTT. It encodes CATSDLGQGGAGELFF.

This chain joins TRBV28 and TRBJ2-7, with D tentatively TRBD2 (5 bases). Trimming shortened V by 6 bases and J by 3 bases, and 12 bases separated the two germline ends. This CDR3 has 13 amino acids. The germline gives CDR1 MDHEN, CDR2 SYDVKM. The CDR3 sequence is CASSSGSFYEQYF. The CDR3 coding sequence is TGTGCCAGCAGCTCGGGGAGCTTCTACGAGCAGTACTTC.

This clone was detected a few times. The rearrangement uses TRBV12-3 or TRBV12-4 and TRBJ1-1; a possible D gene is TRBD1 (5 bases). The CDR3 is 12 amino acids. Trimming removed 6 bases at V and 10 bases at J, with 15 bases between. The CDR3 sequence: CASSSGPQGAFF. As DNA, the CDR3 is TGTGCCAGCAGCTCCGGGCCCCAGGGAGCTTTCTTT.

CDR3: CASKLGTGAVSGYTF. CDR3 DNA: TGTGCCAGCAAACTTGGGACAGGGGCTGTGAGTGGCTACACCTTC. The rearrangement links TRBV7-9 to TRBJ1-2, with 10 bases aligning to TRBD1. CDR1 and CDR2 from the germline V gene are SEHNR and FQNEAQ (reference sequence). Trimming at V came to 7 bases and at J to 7 bases, leaving 12 bases not matched to a gene. This CDR3 has 15 residues.

This chain connects TRBV6-6 to TRBJ1-2; D not resolved. V lost 6 bases, J lost 6 bases, and 17 bases lay in between. Germline V lookup: CDR1 MNHNY, CDR2 SVGAGI (reference sequence). This CDR3 contains 14 residues. CDR3 sequence reads: CASRATGGFDGYTF. CDR3 sequence (DNA): TGTGCCAGCAGAGCCACCGGAGGCTTCGATGGCTACACCTTC.

The CDR3 is CASSSATGGLNYGYTF. CDR3 DNA sequence: TGTGCCAGCAGCTCCGCGACAGGGGGCCTGAACTATGGCTACACCTTC. The chain is built from TRBV5-4 and TRBJ1-2, with 10 bases aligning to TRBD1. CDR1 SGHNT and CDR2 YYREEE come from the germline V gene (reference sequence). The CDR3 contains 16 residues. The junction had 7 bases not matched to a gene; V was cut back by 3 bases and J by 2 bases.

This clone was counted between two and nine times. This chain joins TRBV20-1 and TRBJ1-6, with D possibly matching TRBD1 (5 bases). This CDR3 has 15 amino acids. Between the trimmed V and J ends, which lost 5 bases and 5 bases, there was a span of 16 bases. Germline V gene lookup returns CDR1 DFQATT and CDR2 SNEGSKA (reference sequence). In nucleotides, the CDR3 is TGCAGTGCTCGTGGGGGAGGGGATAATAATTCACCCCTCCACTTT. This gives the protein CSARGGGDNNSPLHF.

This clone was seen once. V and J are TRBV4-2 and TRBJ1-2; D is unclear. CDR1 LGHNA and CDR2 YNFKEQ come from the germline V gene. This CDR3 contains 14 residues. V dropped 1 base and J dropped 2 bases, with 8 bases sitting between them. The CDR3 sequence is CASSQAEENYGYTF. Written as DNA, the CDR3 is TGTGCCAGCAGCCAAGCCGAAGAGAACTATGGCTACACCTTC.

A few counts support this clone. The V gene is TRBV9, the J gene TRBJ2-1, with TRBD2 identical over 8 bases. CDR1 is SGDLS, CDR2 YYNGEE, per germline. The junction had 10 bases not matched to a gene; V was cut back by 3 bases and J by 8 bases. The CDR3 spans 15 residues. For the CDR3, the DNA is TGTGCCAGCAGCGCCCTGGGGACTAGTCTCTATGAGCAGTTCTTC. Translated: CASSALGTSLYEQFF.

The chain joins TRBV24-1 to TRBJ2-2; 8 bases are a match to TRBD2. This CDR3 comprises 14 residues. V lost 7 bases, J lost 7 bases, and 7 bases stayed unmatched. Germline CDR1 reads KGHDR; CDR2 reads SFDVKD. The CDR3 loop reads CATRPAGEVGELFF. In DNA, the CDR3 is TGTGCCACCAGACCAGCGGGGGAGGTCGGGGAGCTGTTTTTT.

This sequence joins TRBV18 and TRBJ2-7; D might be TRBD1 (6 bases). The CDR3 has 15 amino acids. The V end was cut by 6 bases, the J end by 3 bases, with 18 bases between. The V gene's germline CDR1 is KGHSH and CDR2 LQKENI. The CDR3 coding sequence is TGTGCCAGCTCCCAATTAATAGGGGGTATCTACGAGCAGTACTTC. Translating gives CASSQLIGGIYEQYF. Variable domain in full (rest from reference TRBV18 and TRBJ2-7): NAGVMQNPRHLVRRRGQEARLRCSPMKGHSHVYWYRQLPEEGLKFMVYLQKENIIDESGMPKERFSAEFPKEGPSILRIQQVVRGDSAAYFCASSQLIGGIYEQYFGPGTRLTVT.

The chain has TRBV18 and TRBJ2-7; D not resolved. The CDR3 runs to 11 residues. Germline V gene sequence: CDR1 KGHSH, CDR2 LQKENI. V was pared by 6 bases and J by 3 bases, with 6 bases between. CDR3 region: CASSSGYEQYF. DNA for the CDR3: TGTGCCAGCTCCTCGGGCTACGAGCAGTACTTC. Looking up the rest from reference TRBV18 and TRBJ2-7 gives the full variable domain: NAGVMQNPRHLVRRRGQEARLRCSPMKGHSHVYWYRQLPEEGLKFMVYLQKENIIDESGMPKERFSAEFPKEGPSILRIQQVVRGDSAAYFCASSSGYEQYFGPGTRLTVT.

This rearrangement joins TRBV29-1 to TRBJ2-1, with a weak D call TRBD1 (6 bases). Looked up from germline, CDR1 is SQVTM and CDR2 is ANQGSEA. V was trimmed by 6 bases and J by 0 bases, leaving 9 bases between them. The CDR3 is made up of 13 amino acids. The CDR3 coding sequence is TGCAGCGTCACAGGGAGCTCCTACAATGAGCAGTTCTTC. Protein product: CSVTGSSYNEQFF.

J is TRBJ2-3 and V is TRBV4-1; weak D call: TRBD2 (5 bases). Trimming took 1 base from V and 3 from J, leaving 11 bases between them. Germline CDR1 MGHRA, CDR2 YSYEKL. CDR3 length equals 15 residues. CDR3 sequence reads: CASSQGEGETDTQYF. CDR3 nucleotide sequence: TGCGCCAGCAGCCAAGGTGAGGGAGAAACAGATACGCAGTATTTT.

The genes are TRBV4-2 and TRBJ1-2; D unresolved. V dropped 0 bases and J dropped 4 bases, with 12 bases sitting between them. Germline lookup yields CDR1 LGHNA and CDR2 YNFKEQ. The CDR3 has 15 amino acids. DNA for the CDR3: TGTGCCAGCAGCCAAGATACGGGAGAGAGCTATGGCTACACCTTC. It yields the protein CASSQDTGESYGYTF.

J is TRBJ2-7 and V is TRBV7-9; 7 positions agree with TRBD2. Germline values: CDR1 SEHNR, CDR2 FQNEAQ (reference sequence). J lost 4 bases, V lost 3 bases, and 6 bases had no gene match. CDR3 size: 14 residues. DNA for the CDR3: TGTGCCAGCAGCTTCCCAGCGGGGTTATACGAGCAGTACTTC. This translates into CASSFPAGLYEQYF.

The chain recombines TRBV14 with TRBJ1-1; TRBD1 agrees at 7 bases. The V gene end was trimmed by 4 bases and the J gene end by 4 bases; junction bases not matched to a gene: 3. This CDR3 contains 13 residues. CDR1 SGHDN and CDR2 FVKESK come from the germline V gene. The CDR3 DNA reads TGTGCCAGCAGCCGAACAGGGGTCACTGAAGCTTTCTTT. Translation: CASSRTGVTEAFF. The whole variable domain, remainder taken from reference TRBV14 and TRBJ1-1, is EAGVTQFPSHSVIEKGQTVTLRCDPISGHDNLYWYRRVMGKEIKFLLHFVKESKQDESGMPNNRFLAERTGGTYSTLKVQPAELEDSGVYFCASSRTGVTEAFFGQGTRLTVV.

The chain links TRBV9 to TRBJ1-1, with TRBD1 matching 7 bases. Germline V gene lookup returns CDR1 SGDLS and CDR2 YYNGEE. The CDR3 runs to 13 residues. The ends lost 7 bases at V and 4 bases at J; junction bases unmatched: 7. The CDR3, as DNA: TGTGCCAGCGGCACAAACAGGGGCACTGAAGCTTTCTTT. Protein: CASGTNRGTEAFF.

This sequence joins TRBV5-1 and TRBJ1-1, with a weak D call TRBD1 (5 bases). Germline V gene lookup returns CDR1 SGHRS and CDR2 YFSETQ. V was cut by 0 bases and J by 10 bases, with 19 bases left in between. The CDR3 is made up of 15 amino acids. The CDR3 DNA follows: TGCGCCAGCAGCTTGGACTTCGTCCAACAGGCCCGAGCTTTCTTT. The encoded protein is CASSLDFVQQARAFF.

This rearrangement joins TRBV10-1 to TRBJ1-1; D is unresolved. CDR3 length equals 13 residues. Trimming cost V 4 bases and J 1 base, with 7 bases left between them. Germline V gene sequence: CDR1 WNHNN, CDR2 SYGVQD (reference sequence). In nucleotides, the CDR3 is TGCGCCAGCAGTGGAGGGCAGAACACTGAAGCTTTCTTT. This codes for CASSGGQNTEAFF.

The rearrangement uses TRBV6-5 and TRBJ1-3, with D maybe TRBD1 (6 bases). Germline CDR1 reads MNHEY; CDR2 reads SVGAGI. The CDR3 is made up of 13 amino acids. V was shortened by 6 bases and J by 5 bases, with 11 bases between the two germline ends. The CDR3 sequence: CASRIDRRNTIYF. The CDR3 DNA reads as TGTGCCAGCAGGATTGACAGGAGAAACACCATATATTTT.

The chain links TRBV7-9 to TRBJ1-1, with D possibly being TRBD1 (5 bases). Germline V gene sequence: CDR1 SEHNR, CDR2 FQNEAQ (reference sequence). Trimming stripped 4 bases from V and 3 bases from J, with 21 bases between. This CDR3 contains 17 residues. The CDR3 region has the DNA TGTGCCAGCAGCTATACTATCCCCCGGGGGGGGGACACTGAAGCTTTCTTT. Protein product: CASSYTIPRGGDTEAFF.

The chain carries TRBV7-3 and TRBJ1-1, with TRBD1 identical over 7 bases. The germline CDR1 and CDR2 sequences are SGHTA and FQGTGA. The CDR3 loop spans 13 amino acids. Germline trimming cut 1 base from V and 5 bases from J; bases unmatched to any gene: 1. The CDR3 protein is CASSLNRGTEAFF. The CDR3 DNA is TGTGCCAGCAGCTTAAACAGGGGAACTGAAGCTTTCTTT. Variable domain in full (rest from reference TRBV7-3 and TRBJ1-1): GAGVSQTPSNKVTEKGKYVELRCDPISGHTALYWYRQSLGQGPEFLIYFQGTGAADDSGLPNDRFFAVRPEGSVSTLKIQRTERGDSAVYLCASSLNRGTEAFFGQGTRLTVV.

The CDR3 nucleotides are TGTGCCAGCAGCCAAGAAGTCCGGCGGGGAGACTACAATGAGCAGTTCTTC. Its protein product is CASSQEVRRGDYNEQFF. The chain couples TRBV4-2 to TRBJ2-1; D perhaps matches TRBD2 (6 bases). This CDR3 has 17 amino acids. V was cut by 0 bases and J by 3 bases, with 15 bases left in between. Germline V gene lookup returns CDR1 LGHNA and CDR2 YNFKEQ.